The 23 T cell receptor beta chains given below trace back to one sample, sequenced in a study of a mutant IDH1 vaccine in newly diagnosed glioma. Sequencing used immunoSEQ multiplex PCR; TCRdb keeps in-frame clones, though not all of them. The sample holds 68,000 or so clones; more than 70% are singletons and the top ten take approximately 12%. Their cognate antigens are unknown. Time point defined: week 35, safety follow-up. Topical imiquimod accompanied each vaccine dose, which consisted of 300 ug of mutant IDH1 20-mer peptide. This specimen was PBMCs, taken from a glioma patient whose treatment included an IDH1 peptide vaccine. Source of these receptors: a man aged 18 to 35 with glioma.

This clone has a single count. An end of the junction does not agree with germline; a read error may underlie this. This chain links TRBV5-1 with TRBJ2-2; 8 bases are a match to TRBD1. The germline V gene has CDR1 SGHRS and CDR2 YFSETQ. This CDR3 contains 15 residues. The CDR3 region has the DNA TGCGCCAGCAAGGAAAGGACAGGGCTGGGCGGGGAGCTGCTTTTT. It is translated as CASKERTGLGGELLF. Complete variable domain (other parts from reference TRBV5-1 and TRBJ2-2): KAGVTQTPRYLIKTRGQQVTLSCSPISGHRSVSWYQQTPGQGLQFLFEYFSETQRNKGNFPGRFSGRQFSNSRSEMNVSTLELGDSALYLCASKERTGLGGELLFGEGSRLTVL.

The rearrangement links TRBV28 to TRBJ2-7; D is possibly TRBD2 (5 bases). The CDR3 extends over 16 amino acids. Trimming shortened V by 4 bases and J by 0 bases, and 16 bases separated the two germline ends. CDR1 and CDR2 from the germline V gene are MDHEN and SYDVKM. The CDR3 DNA reads as TGTGCCAGCAGTTCCCCCAGGAGGATGAGCTCCTACGAGCAGTACTTC. Protein sequence: CASSSPRRMSSYEQYF. Supplemented by reference TRBV28 and TRBJ2-7, the full variable domain reads DVKVTQSSRYLVKRTGEKVFLECVQDMDHENMFWYRQDPGLGLRLIYFSYDVKMKEKGDIPEGYSVSREKKERFSLILESASTNQTSMYLCASSSPRRMSSYEQYFGPGTRLTVT.

The sample holds one count of this clone. V gene TRBV28 combines with J gene TRBJ2-5, with D uncertain. Germline lookup yields CDR1 MDHEN and CDR2 SYDVKM. The CDR3 has 12 residues. The V and J ends lost 6 bases and 2 bases respectively, with 7 bases between them. The CDR3 region has the DNA TGTGCCAGCAGCTTACTGCAAGAGACCCAGTACTTC. Protein sequence: CASSLLQETQYF.

The chain has TRBV7-9 and TRBJ1-1, with TRBD1 as a possible D gene (6 bases). The CDR3 runs 13 residues. V was cut by 4 bases and J by 1 base, with 7 bases left in between. CDR1 SEHNR and CDR2 FQNEAQ come from the germline V gene (reference sequence). This CDR3 reads CASSSTGNTEAFF. DNA of the CDR3: TGTGCCAGCAGCTCGACAGGGAACACTGAAGCTTTCTTT.

The DNA for the CDR3 is TGTGCCAGCAGCGTATCAATCAGCGGGACCAGCTCCTACGAGCAGTACTTC. Its translation is CASSVSISGTSSYEQYF. The rearrangement joins TRBV9 to TRBJ2-7, with 7 bases matching TRBD2. The CDR3 is 17 amino acids. The junction had 10 bases not matched to a gene; V was cut back by 1 base and J by 0 bases. The germline V gene has CDR1 SGDLS and CDR2 YYNGEE. The whole variable domain, filled in from reference TRBV9 and TRBJ2-7, reads DSGVTQTPKHLITATGQRVTLRCSPRSGDLSVYWYQQSLDQGLQFLIQYYNGEERAKGNILERFSAQQFPDLHSELNLSSLELGDSALYFCASSVSISGTSSYEQYFGPGTRLTVT.

V gene TRBV5-1 combines with J gene TRBJ1-2; 7 bases match TRBD1. V shed 3 bases and J 4 bases; nucleotides not matched to a gene: 12. This CDR3 spans 16 amino acids. In germline, CDR1 is SGHRS, CDR2 YFSETQ. CDR3 sequence: CASSSGQLHTSYGYTF. The CDR3 DNA reads TGCGCCAGCAGCTCGGGACAGTTGCACACCAGCTATGGCTACACCTTC.

This sequence joins TRBV12-5 and TRBJ1-4, with a tentative D call TRBD1 (5 bases). The V gene's germline CDR1 is LGHNT and CDR2 FRNRAP. V lost 4 bases to trimming and J lost 7 bases, with 13 bases between them. CDR3 length equals 14 residues. CDR3 bases: TGTGCTAGTGGTTGGGGCTACATCGGTGAAAAACTGTTTTTT. Translated: CASGWGYIGEKLFF. The variable domain in full, completed from reference TRBV12-5 and TRBJ1-4, reads DARVTQTPRHKVTEMGQEVTMRCQPILGHNTVFWYRQTMMQGLELLAYFRNRAPLDDSGMPKDRFSAEMPDATLATLKIQPSEPRDSAVYFCASGWGYIGEKLFFGSGTQLSVL.

The chain links TRBV5-1 to TRBJ1-2, with 8 bases that match TRBD1. J was trimmed by 6 bases and V by 4 bases; bases with no gene match: 11. There are 15 residues in the CDR3. Germline CDR1 SGHRS, CDR2 YFSETQ. The CDR3 loop is CASSPPTKTGDGYTF. For the CDR3, the DNA is TGCGCCAGCAGCCCCCCTACGAAGACAGGGGATGGCTACACCTTC.

The gene calls are TRBV5-4 and TRBJ2-7; D possibly matches TRBD1 or TRBD2 (5 bases each). V dropped 0 bases and J dropped 2 bases, with 15 bases sitting between them. Per the germline V gene, CDR1 is SGHNT and CDR2 is YYREEE (reference sequence). This CDR3 has 16 residues. The CDR3 coding sequence is TGTGCCAGCAGCTTGGGGGCGGGCAGGGCCACCTACGAGCAGTACTTC. This codes for CASSLGAGRATYEQYF.

This clone was seen a single time. The V call is TRBV6-5, the J call TRBJ1-1, with no clear D. The CDR3 is 14 residues long. The germline V gene encodes CDR1 MNHEY and CDR2 SVGAGI. V was pared by 2 bases and J by 4 bases, with 11 bases between. DNA for the CDR3: TGTGCCAGCAGTTACGGCCCTTTAGGCACTGAAGCTTTCTTT. Translation: CASSYGPLGTEAFF.

J is TRBJ2-3 and V is TRBV5-6; D not resolved. Germline lookup yields CDR1 SGHDT and CDR2 YYEEEE. The CDR3 is 13 residues long. Trimming took off 2 bases at V and 0 bases at J, with 4 bases between the two ends. This CDR3 is CASSLGSTDTQYF. The CDR3 nucleotides are TGTGCCAGCAGCTTAGGGAGCACAGATACGCAGTATTTT. Together with reference TRBV5-6 and TRBJ2-3, the CDR3 gives the full variable domain: DAGVTQSPTHLIKTRGQQVTLRCSPKSGHDTVSWYQQALGQGPQFIFQYYEEEERQRGNFPDRFSGHQFPNYSSELNVNALLLGDSALYLCASSLGSTDTQYFGPGTRLTVL.

This clone was counted once. The chain links TRBV5-5 to TRBJ2-2; possible D gene TRBD2, 6 bases. Deletions cut 4 bases from V and 4 bases from J, with 14 bases between. Germline assignment: CDR1 SGHKS and CDR2 YYEKEE (reference sequence). CDR3 length: 15 residues. The CDR3 protein is CASSGARGITGELFF. CDR3 nucleotides: TGTGCCAGCAGCGGGGCTCGGGGGATCACCGGGGAGCTGTTTTTT.

The J gene is TRBJ1-5, the V gene TRBV18; a possible D gene is TRBD1 (6 bases). Trimming left V 2 bases short and J 4 bases short, with 9 bases between. Germline loops: CDR1 KGHSH, CDR2 LQKENI. This CDR3 is 14 amino acids long. CDR3 DNA: TGTGCCAGCTCACCATCACAGGGAAATCAGCCCCAGCATTTT. This encodes CASSPSQGNQPQHF.

The chain employs TRBV27 and TRBJ2-1; TRBD2 matches 8 bases. Per germline, CDR1 MNHEY and CDR2 SMNVEV (reference sequence). V gave up 2 bases and J gave up 7 bases; unmatched junction bases: 16. This CDR3 has 18 residues. In DNA, the CDR3 is TGTGCCAGCAGTTTACCTGGGGGTCGGGGGGGCTGGTCAAATGAGCAGTTCTTC. This encodes CASSLPGGRGGWSNEQFF.

The gene calls are TRBV30 and TRBJ2-7, with a weak D call TRBD2 (6 bases). V lost 0 bases, J lost 4 bases, and 13 bases lay in between. The CDR3 runs to 14 residues. CDR1 and CDR2 from the germline V gene are GTSNPN and SVGIG (reference sequence). The CDR3 coding sequence is TGTGCCTGGAGTGTAGGAGGGTATGATTACGAGCAGTACTTC. This codes for CAWSVGGYDYEQYF. The whole variable domain, remainder taken from reference TRBV30 and TRBJ2-7, is SQTIHQWPATLVQPVGSPLSLECTVEGTSNPNLYWYRQAAGRGLQLLFYSVGIGQISSEVPQNLSASRPQDRQFILSSKKLLLSDSGFYLCAWSVGGYDYEQYFGPGTRLTVT.

This chain links TRBV7-2 with TRBJ1-1; TRBD1 matches at 7 bases. The CDR3 spans 15 residues. J gave up 1 base and V 3 bases, and 5 bases lay outside the gene matches. The germline gives CDR1 SGHTA, CDR2 FQGNSA. The CDR3 nucleotides read TGTGCCAGCAGCTTTTGGACAGGCCCGAACACTGAAGCTTTCTTT. Protein: CASSFWTGPNTEAFF.

CDR3 in amino acids: CASSYSGGYTEAFF. The CDR3 bases are TGTGCCAGCAGTTACTCAGGAGGGTACACTGAAGCTTTCTTT. This sequence joins TRBV6-6 and TRBJ1-1; D not resolved. This CDR3 has 14 amino acids. Trimming took off 0 bases at V and 3 bases at J, with 8 bases between the two ends. CDR1 is MNHNY, CDR2 SVGAGI, per germline (reference sequence).

This sequence joins TRBV29-1 and TRBJ2-7; D is unclear. Germline CDR1 SQVTM, CDR2 ANQGSEA. The CDR3 is 11 amino acids. Trimming left V 7 bases short and J 5 bases short, with 12 bases between. CDR3 DNA: TGCAGCGCCCAAACGGGCAACGAGCAGTACTTC. Translated, it gives CSAQTGNEQYF.

The chain joins TRBV19 to TRBJ1-2; maybe TRBD1 (6 bases). V was shortened by 5 bases and J by 3 bases, with 10 bases between the two germline ends. Germline-derived CDR1 and CDR2 are LNHDA and SQIVND (reference sequence). The CDR3 contains 13 residues. The CDR3 sequence: CASSWGQYYGYTF. The CDR3 bases are TGTGCCAGTAGTTGGGGGCAATACTATGGCTACACCTTC.

CDR3 in DNA: TGTGCCACTAAACCGGGACGTAACTACAATGAGCAGTTCTTC. It is translated as CATKPGRNYNEQFF. The V call is TRBV19, the J call TRBJ2-1; perhaps D is TRBD1 or TRBD2 (5 bases each). Trimming took off 10 bases at V and 3 bases at J, with 16 bases between the two ends. CDR1 LNHDA and CDR2 SQIVND come from the germline V gene (reference sequence). The CDR3 has 14 amino acids.

The chain joins TRBV6-1 to TRBJ1-2; D not certain. Per germline, CDR1 MNHNS and CDR2 SASEGT. This CDR3 comprises 12 residues. Trimming removed 6 bases from V and 4 bases from J, with 9 bases in between. CDR3 residues: CASRRVGYGYTF. The CDR3 nucleotides are TGTGCCAGCAGGAGGGTGGGCTATGGCTACACCTTC.

The chain carries TRBV27 and TRBJ2-7; D perhaps matches TRBD2 (6 bases). From germline, CDR1 is MNHEY and CDR2 SMNVEV (reference sequence). V was shortened by 6 bases and J by 6 bases, with 21 bases between the two germline ends. The CDR3 sequence is 15 residues long. The CDR3: CASSGGRSYWGEQYF. The CDR3 DNA sequence: TGTGCCAGCAGCGGGGGACGATCCTACTGGGGCGAGCAGTACTTC.

This chain links TRBV7-9 with TRBJ1-1; D gene unclear. Between the trimmed V and J ends, which lost 1 base and 0 bases, there was a span of 6 bases. Per the germline V gene, CDR1 is SEHNR and CDR2 is FQNEAQ (reference sequence). The CDR3 loop spans 14 amino acids. The CDR3 nucleotides are TGTGCCAGCAGCTTAGACGCCATGAACACTGAAGCTTTCTTT. Protein: CASSLDAMNTEAFF.